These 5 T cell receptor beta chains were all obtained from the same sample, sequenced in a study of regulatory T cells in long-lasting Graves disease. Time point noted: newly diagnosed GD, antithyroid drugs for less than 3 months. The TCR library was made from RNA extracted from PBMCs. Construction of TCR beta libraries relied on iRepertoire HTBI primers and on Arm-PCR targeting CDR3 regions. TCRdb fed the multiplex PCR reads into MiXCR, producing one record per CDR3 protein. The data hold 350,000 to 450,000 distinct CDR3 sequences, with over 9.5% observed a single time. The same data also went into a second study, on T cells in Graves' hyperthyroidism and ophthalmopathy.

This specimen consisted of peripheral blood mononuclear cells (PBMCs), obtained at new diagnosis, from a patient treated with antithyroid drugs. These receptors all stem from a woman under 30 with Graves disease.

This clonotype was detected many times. The CDR3 region has the DNA TGCGCCAGCAGCCAAGAAGTGGGAGGGACTCAGTACGAGCAGTACTTC. Its protein product is CASSQEVGGTQYEQYF. The J gene is TRBJ2-7, the V gene TRBV4-3, with 7 positions matching TRBD2. This CDR3 contains 16 residues. Germline CDR1 reads LGHNA; CDR2 reads YSLEER. The ends lost 0 bases at V and 4 bases at J; junction bases unmatched: 9.

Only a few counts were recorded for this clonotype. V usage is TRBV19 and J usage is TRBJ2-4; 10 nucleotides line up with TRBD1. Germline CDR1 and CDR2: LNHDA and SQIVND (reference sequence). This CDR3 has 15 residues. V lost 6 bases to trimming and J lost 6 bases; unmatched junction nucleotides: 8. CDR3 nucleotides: TGTGCCAGTAGAAATACCGGGACAGGGGTAAACATTCAGTACTTC. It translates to CASRNTGTGVNIQYF.

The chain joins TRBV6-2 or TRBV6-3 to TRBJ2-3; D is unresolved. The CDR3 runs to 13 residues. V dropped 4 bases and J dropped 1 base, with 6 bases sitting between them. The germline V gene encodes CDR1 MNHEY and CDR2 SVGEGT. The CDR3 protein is CASSSPRTDTQYF. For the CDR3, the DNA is TGTGCCAGCAGTTCCCCCCGCACAGATACGCAGTATTTT.

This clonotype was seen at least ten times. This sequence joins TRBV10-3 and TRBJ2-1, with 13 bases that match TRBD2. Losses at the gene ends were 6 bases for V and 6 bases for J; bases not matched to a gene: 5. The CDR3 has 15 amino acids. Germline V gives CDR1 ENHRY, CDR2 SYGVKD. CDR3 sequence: CAISPGTSGANEQFF. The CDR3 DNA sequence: TGTGCCATCAGCCCCGGGACTAGCGGGGCCAATGAGCAGTTCTTC.

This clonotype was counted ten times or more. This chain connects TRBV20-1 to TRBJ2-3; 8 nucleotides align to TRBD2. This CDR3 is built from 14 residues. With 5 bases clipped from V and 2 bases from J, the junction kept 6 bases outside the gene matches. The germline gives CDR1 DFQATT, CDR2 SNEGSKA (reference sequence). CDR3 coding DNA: TGCAGTGCTGTTACTAGCGGTTTCACAGATACGCAGTATTTT. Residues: CSAVTSGFTDTQYF.